These 19 T cell receptor beta chains originate from one sample sequenced in a study of T cells in Graves' hyperthyroidism and ophthalmopathy (dated by TCRdb to 2018 to 2020). Libraries were built with multiplex PCR. TCRdb records Illumina HiSeq 2000 as the sequencer. TCR beta CDR3 regions were amplified from RNA transcripts. The first round of RT-PCR for the TCR CDR3 was performed with the HTBI primer set and the Qiagen OneStep RT-PCR kit. TCRdb applied fastp at Q25 and MiXCR to the public reads, then kept only in-frame beta chains. Duplicate CDR3 protein sequences are folded into a single record with the most common DNA and genes. A total of about 350,000 distinct CDR3 sequences appear in this sample, roughly an eighth of them only once. The top ten clonotypes cover roughly 35% of the sample. Sequences were obtained from blood. The source is a middle-aged woman with Graves' ophthalmopathy.

This clonotype came up many times. The V and J genes are TRBV15 and TRBJ1-2; a possible D gene is TRBD1 (6 bases). In germline, CDR1 is LNHNV, CDR2 YYDKDF (reference sequence). The CDR3 length is 15 residues. With 1 base removed from V and 6 bases from J, the gap between germline ends came to 15 bases. The CDR3 sequence: CATSRAGARRDGYTF. CDR3 coding DNA: TGTGCCACCAGCAGAGCAGGGGCCCGTAGGGATGGCTACACCTTC.

This clonotype was detected a few times. This may arise from a read error, as a much more abundant clone is one base away. V is TRBV28 and J is TRBJ2-1; D is possibly TRBD1 (5 bases). The CDR3 loop spans 13 amino acids. The germline V gene has CDR1 MDHEN and CDR2 SYDVKM. The CDR3 sequence: CASWRHGRAEQSF. The CDR3 coding sequence is TGTGCCAGCTGGCGCCACGGCAGGGCTGAGCAGTCCTTC.

This clonotype was counted many times. The chain couples TRBV10-3 to TRBJ1-1; 8 bases are a match to TRBD1. The CDR3 has 14 residues. Germline V gene sequence: CDR1 ENHRY, CDR2 SYGVKD. The J segment lost 2 bases and the V segment lost 6 bases, leaving 5 bases of the junction unmatched. The DNA for the CDR3 is TGTGCCATCAGGACAGACAGGGGAAACACTGAAGCTTTCTTT. Its translation: CAIRTDRGNTEAFF.

The rearrangement joins TRBV7-2 to TRBJ2-3, with 11 bases identical to TRBD2. Germline values: CDR1 SGHTA, CDR2 FQGNSA. V lost 5 bases and J lost 6; bases outside the gene matches: 10. CDR3 length: 16 amino acids. The CDR3 DNA sequence: TGTGCCAGCAGCCCCCAGCTAGCGGGGGGAGGGGATACGCAGTATTTT. As protein: CASSPQLAGGGDTQYF.

This clonotype was observed at least ten times. V is TRBV28 and J is TRBJ1-2; 7 nucleotides align to TRBD1. The CDR3 runs to 12 residues. Per the germline V gene, CDR1 is MDHEN and CDR2 is SYDVKM. V gave up 8 bases and J gave up 5 bases; unmatched junction bases: 5. The CDR3: CASGTARYGYTF. CDR3 nucleotides: TGTGCCAGCGGGACAGCTAGATATGGCTACACCTTC.

This clonotype was picked up a small number of times. The chain employs TRBV11-2 and TRBJ2-7; D is possibly TRBD2 (5 bases). From germline, CDR1 is SGHAT and CDR2 FQNNGV. CDR3 size: 11 residues. V gave up 1 base and J gave up 9 bases, with 7 bases separating them. The CDR3 nucleotides read TGTGCCAGCAGCTTAGGTAGCGTGCAGTACTTC. As protein: CASSLGSVQYF.

At least ten counts were recorded for this clonotype. The chain recombines TRBV29-1 with TRBJ1-2, with D perhaps matching TRBD1 (5 bases). Germline assignment: CDR1 SQVTM and CDR2 ANQGSEA. V gave up 7 bases and J gave up 4 bases, with 16 bases separating them. The CDR3 runs to 13 residues. The CDR3 region is CSANRGVGYGYTF. CDR3 in DNA: TGCAGCGCGAATAGGGGTGTGGGCTATGGCTACACCTTC. Full variable domain (outside the CDR3, taken from reference TRBV29-1 and TRBJ1-2): SAVISQKPSRDICQRGTSLTIQCQVDSQVTMMFWYRQQPGQSLTLIATANQGSEATYESGFVIDKFPISRPNLTFSTLTVSNMSPEDSSIYLCSANRGVGYGYTFGSGTRLTVV.

This clonotype was recorded a few times. The chain couples TRBV7-2 to TRBJ2-5; D uncertain. The CDR3 has 11 amino acids. The germline V and J ends were trimmed by 4 bases and 9 bases, with 9 bases remaining between them. In germline, CDR1 is SGHTA, CDR2 FQGNSA. CDR3 sequence: CASSSLAPQYF. DNA of the CDR3: TGTGCCAGCAGCTCACTCGCCCCCCAGTACTTC.

This clonotype was counted at least ten times. The chain recombines TRBV19 with TRBJ1-2; TRBD1 aligns across 7 bases. J was trimmed by 2 bases and V by 5 bases; bases with no gene match: 8. Germline values: CDR1 LNHDA, CDR2 SQIVND (reference sequence). This CDR3 has 15 amino acids. The CDR3 spells CASSVAGQQNYGYTF. The CDR3 bases are TGTGCCAGTAGTGTCGCGGGACAGCAAAACTATGGCTACACCTTC.

This clonotype was counted between two and nine times. The V gene is TRBV5-4, the J gene TRBJ2-1; no firm D call. Germline-derived CDR1 and CDR2 are SGHNT and YYREEE (reference sequence). This CDR3 region has 15 residues. Trimming stripped 0 bases from V and 13 bases from J, with 20 bases between. The CDR3 region is CASSLGGVLSLNQFF. The CDR3 DNA sequence: TGTGCCAGCAGCTTGGGCGGCGTATTGTCTCTCAATCAGTTCTTC.

This clonotype was observed many times. The chain joins TRBV2 to TRBJ2-1; 7 bases are a match to TRBD2. Trimming at V came to 8 bases and at J to 3 bases, leaving 7 bases not matched to a gene. Per germline, CDR1 SNHLY and CDR2 FYNNEI. The CDR3 runs to 14 residues. CDR3 in amino acids: CASGGRARYNEQFF. The CDR3 DNA sequence: TGTGCCAGCGGGGGGAGGGCCCGCTACAATGAGCAGTTCTTC. Supplemented by reference TRBV2 and TRBJ2-1, the full variable domain reads EPEVTQTPSHQVTQMGQEVILRCVPISNHLYFYWYRQILGQKVEFLVSFYNNEISEKSEIFDDQFSVERPDGSNFTLKIRSTKLEDSAMYFCASGGRARYNEQFFGPGTRLTVL.

In this sample, this clonotype turned up many times. V usage is TRBV12-3 or TRBV12-4 and J usage is TRBJ1-2; D gene unclear. V was shortened by 2 bases and J by 5 bases, with 6 bases between the two germline ends. CDR3 size: 12 residues. The CDR3 region has the DNA TGTGCCAGCAGTTTAACGGGGTATGGCTACACCTTC. Its protein product is CASSLTGYGYTF.

This clonotype has a count of ten or more. The CDR3 loop is CASSLVWANEQYF. CDR3 in DNA: TGTGCCAGCAGCTTAGTATGGGCCAACGAGCAGTACTTC. The rearrangement links TRBV7-9 to TRBJ2-7; no clear D gene. CDR1 and CDR2 from the germline V gene are SEHNR and FQNEAQ (reference sequence). Trimming pared 1 base from V and 5 bases from J, leaving 9 bases between. The CDR3 length is 13 residues.

This clonotype appeared many times. This chain joins TRBV12-3 or TRBV12-4 and TRBJ1-5; TRBD1 might be the D (5 bases). The CDR3 runs 14 residues. V was shortened by 6 bases and J by 6 bases, with 15 bases between the two germline ends. The CDR3 loop reads CASSPSQGSQPQHF. CDR3 DNA: TGTGCCAGCAGCCCCTCGCAGGGCAGTCAGCCCCAGCATTTT.

A few counts support this clonotype. The V call is TRBV10-3, the J call TRBJ2-2, with a tentative D call TRBD2 (6 bases). The germline gives CDR1 ENHRY, CDR2 SYGVKD. The CDR3 is 13 residues long. Trimming took 8 bases from V and 4 from J, leaving 11 bases between them. The CDR3 protein is CAIGGVGTGELFF. As DNA, the CDR3 is TGTGCCATCGGCGGGGTCGGCACCGGGGAGCTGTTTTTT.

This clonotype was seen repeatedly, ten times or more. The chain uses TRBV15 and TRBJ2-1; TRBD2 matches at 8 bases. V shed 3 bases, J shed 9 bases, and the junction held 4 bases outside the gene matches. The length of the CDR3 is 13 residues. Germline V gene lookup returns CDR1 LNHNV and CDR2 YYDKDF (reference sequence). CDR3 in amino acids: CATSRISGAEQFF. The DNA of the CDR3 is TGTGCCACCAGCAGGATTAGCGGGGCTGAGCAGTTCTTC.

This clonotype came up many times. This chain uses TRBV29-1 with TRBJ1-1; 8 bases agree with TRBD1. The CDR3 is 12 residues long. Germline V gene sequence: CDR1 SQVTM, CDR2 ANQGSEA. V shed 3 bases and J 5 bases; nucleotides not matched to a gene: 2. The CDR3 reads CSVDRGRTEAFF. The CDR3 region has the DNA TGCAGCGTTGACAGGGGGCGAACTGAAGCTTTCTTT.

V is TRBV9 and J is TRBJ1-2; D perhaps matches TRBD1 (5 bases). V shed 0 bases and J shed 3 bases, with 9 bases lying between them. CDR1 and CDR2 from the germline V gene are SGDLS and YYNGEE. This CDR3 spans 14 amino acids. This chain's CDR3 is CASSVGGVDYGYTF. The CDR3, as DNA: TGTGCCAGCAGCGTAGGAGGGGTCGACTATGGCTACACCTTC.

V gene TRBV5-1 combines with J gene TRBJ2-2; D is tentatively TRBD1 or TRBD2 (5 bases each). CDR3 length: 16 residues. The germline V and J ends were trimmed by 0 bases and 7 bases, with 16 bases remaining between them. The germline V gene encodes CDR1 SGHRS and CDR2 YFSETQ. The CDR3 is CASSLVWIGEFGELFF. CDR3 bases: TGCGCCAGCAGCTTGGTCTGGATAGGGGAGTTCGGGGAGCTGTTTTTT.